This T cell receptor beta chain appears in the sequencing data of a study of blood T cells in healthy people across ages (dated by TCRdb to the mid-2010s). Context from the whole study: In model experiments, roughly one uniquely barcoded TCR beta cDNA molecule per two T cells was captured by template switching. To avoid experimental bias, donors of different ages were spread randomly across the sequencing lanes. Using the same blood draw, the study looked at two additional independent replicas of 1 million unique cDNA reads for two donors, one aged 18 to 30 and the other aged 80 or older. The study measured age-related changes in TCR beta repertoire diversity using deep sequencing normalized with unique cDNA molecular identifiers. The donors were split into four age groups: young (average around 16 years), middle-aged (roughly 42), aged (roughly 68) and long-lived (approximately 80).

This clonotype appeared many times. What antigen it recognizes has not been identified. Per-nucleotide qualities are absent, and no much larger clonotype sits a single base away. Systemically healthy Caucasian individuals from Russia, some 38 in total and aged roughly 6 to 100 years, were included as donors. Each donor gave ten milliliters of peripheral blood, drawn into EDTA-treated Vacutainer tubes. PBMCs were isolated by Ficoll-Paque density-gradient centrifugation, with at least 6 million obtained per sample. Total RNA, at least 6 micrograms per sample, was extracted from PBMCs with Trizol reagent. The percentages of naive CD45RAhigh/CD27high T cells were determined by flow cytometry on a PBMC aliquot from every donor. The research as a whole found: As age increased, observed TCR beta diversity per million T cells dropped in a roughly linear way, and a significant reduction was already evident by age about 40. Estimates of total diversity based on one million sequenced T cells were regarded as lower bounds and as underestimates. Because the CMV infection status of the donors was unknown, age-related changes in expanded clonotypes may potentially have been confounded. Since profiling was done on bulk unsorted PBMCs, naive and antigen-experienced compartments could not be conclusively compared. Observed TCR beta diversity correlated strongly with the percentage of naive T cells measured by flow cytometry. Compared with the aged group, the long-lived group had more naive CD4+ T cells, fewer expanded clones and increased TCR diversity, a pattern suggesting age selection.

Taken from the germline V gene, the CDR1 and CDR2 loops are SQVTM and ANQGSEA. Spanning cysteine to phenylalanine, the CDR3 consists of 14 amino acids. The DNA shown is the 42-base CDR3, in frame from base 1. V is reduced by 7 bases and J by 3 bases, leaving a spacing of 16 bases between them. Libraries were built with 5' RACE. The instrument given in TCRdb is Illumina HiSeq 2500. A second PCR of about 7 to 12 cycles was run with a J-beta primer mix and a sample-barcoded 5' primer. A template-switch 5' adaptor carrying 12 random nucleotides introduced a unique molecular identifier onto each TCR beta cDNA molecule. At least 3 million CDR3-containing paired-end reads were obtained from each sample. First-strand cDNA synthesis was performed from all RNA using the Mint cDNA synthesis kit, with priming by a TRBC-specific oligonucleotide. Following uracil-DNA glycosylase treatment, all cDNA underwent a first 18-cycle PCR with the universal primers M1SS and BC2_uni_R. In the authors' own workflow: For normalization, 1 million high-quality reads, each with a distinct molecular identifier, were randomly selected from each sample. Reads with shared molecular identifiers were discarded instead of being binned into consensus sequences. CDR3 identification, clonotype clustering and error correction used MiTCR with a Q25 quality threshold and the strictest error-elimination algorithm. A nonparametric unseen species model with Euler transformation was used to estimate a lower bound on total TCR beta diversity. TCRdb ran its own pipeline on the public reads, namely fastp trimming at Q25 and MiXCR clone calling, and kept in-frame beta chains. CDR3 protein sequences are deduplicated, and each keeps its most common genes and DNA. The V and J calls were determined by TCRdb, not by the authors. Within this sample are some 1.7 million distinct CDR3 sequences, with roughly 27% of them counted one time only. Clones ranked in the top ten supply 7.7% of the sample.

This receptor was obtained from a woman in her twenties or thirties in good health. Sequencing input: blood. This chain joins TRBV29-1 to TRBJ2-1; the D gene is possibly TRBD2, with 5 bases matching. The sequenced DNA is TGCAGCGGGGGAGTGGGTTCCGGCTACAATGAGCAGTTCTTC. This encodes CSGGVGSGYNEQFF.